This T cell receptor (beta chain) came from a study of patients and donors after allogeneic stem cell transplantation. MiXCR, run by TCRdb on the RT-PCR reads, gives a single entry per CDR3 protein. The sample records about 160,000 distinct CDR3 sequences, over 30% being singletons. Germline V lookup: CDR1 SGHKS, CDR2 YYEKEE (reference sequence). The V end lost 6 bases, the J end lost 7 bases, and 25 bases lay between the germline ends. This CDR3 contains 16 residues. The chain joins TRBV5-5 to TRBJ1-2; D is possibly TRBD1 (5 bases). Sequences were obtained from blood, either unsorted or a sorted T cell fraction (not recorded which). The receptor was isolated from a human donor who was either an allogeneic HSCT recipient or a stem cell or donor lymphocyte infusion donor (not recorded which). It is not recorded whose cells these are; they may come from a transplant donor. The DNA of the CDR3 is TGTGCCAGCAACCCCCTGCAGGGCGGAACTTCTATTGGCTACACCTTC. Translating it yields CASNPLQGGTSIGYTF.